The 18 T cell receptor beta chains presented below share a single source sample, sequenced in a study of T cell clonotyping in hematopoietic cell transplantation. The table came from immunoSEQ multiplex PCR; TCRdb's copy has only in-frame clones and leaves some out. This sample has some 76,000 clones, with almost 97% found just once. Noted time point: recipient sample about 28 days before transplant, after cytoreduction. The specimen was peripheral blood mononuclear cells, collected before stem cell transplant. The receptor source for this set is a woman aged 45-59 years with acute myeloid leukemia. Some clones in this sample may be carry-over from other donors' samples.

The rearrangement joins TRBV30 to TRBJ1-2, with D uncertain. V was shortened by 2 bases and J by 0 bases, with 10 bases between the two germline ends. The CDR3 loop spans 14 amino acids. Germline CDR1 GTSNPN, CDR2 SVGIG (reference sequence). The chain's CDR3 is CAWSRAETNYGYTF. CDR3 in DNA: TGTGCCTGGAGTCGGGCGGAAACTAACTATGGCTACACCTTC.

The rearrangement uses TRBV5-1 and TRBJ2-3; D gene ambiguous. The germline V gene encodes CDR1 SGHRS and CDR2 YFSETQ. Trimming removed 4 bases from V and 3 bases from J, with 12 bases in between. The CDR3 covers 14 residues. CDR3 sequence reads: CASSLGPGTDTQYF. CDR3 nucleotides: TGCGCCAGCAGCCTCGGACCGGGTACAGATACGCAGTATTTT. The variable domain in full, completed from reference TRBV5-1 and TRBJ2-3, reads KAGVTQTPRYLIKTRGQQVTLSCSPISGHRSVSWYQQTPGQGLQFLFEYFSETQRNKGNFPGRFSGRQFSNSRSEMNVSTLELGDSALYLCASSLGPGTDTQYFGPGTRLTVL.

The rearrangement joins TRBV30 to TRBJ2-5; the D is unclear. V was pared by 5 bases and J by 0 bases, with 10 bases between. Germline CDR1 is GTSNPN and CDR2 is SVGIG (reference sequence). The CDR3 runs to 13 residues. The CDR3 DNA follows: TGTGCCTGGCTAACTGACCACCAAGAGACCCAGTACTTC. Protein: CAWLTDHQETQYF.

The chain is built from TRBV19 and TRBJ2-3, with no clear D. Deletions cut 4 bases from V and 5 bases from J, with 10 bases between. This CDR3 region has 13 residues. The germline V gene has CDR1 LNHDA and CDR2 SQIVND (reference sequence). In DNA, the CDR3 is TGTGCCAGTAGTAGCCGGGTGAGAGATACGCAGTATTTT. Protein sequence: CASSSRVRDTQYF.

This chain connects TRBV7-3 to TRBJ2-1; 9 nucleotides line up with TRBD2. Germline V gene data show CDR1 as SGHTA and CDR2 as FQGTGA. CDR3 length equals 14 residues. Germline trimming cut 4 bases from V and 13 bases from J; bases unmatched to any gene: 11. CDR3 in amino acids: CASSYPPAGGPQFF. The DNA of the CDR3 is TGTGCCAGCAGCTACCCCCCAGCGGGGGGTCCCCAGTTCTTC. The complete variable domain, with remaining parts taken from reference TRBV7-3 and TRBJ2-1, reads GAGVSQTPSNKVTEKGKYVELRCDPISGHTALYWYRQSLGQGPEFLIYFQGTGAADDSGLPNDRFFAVRPEGSVSTLKIQRTERGDSAVYLCASSYPPAGGPQFFGPGTRLTVL.

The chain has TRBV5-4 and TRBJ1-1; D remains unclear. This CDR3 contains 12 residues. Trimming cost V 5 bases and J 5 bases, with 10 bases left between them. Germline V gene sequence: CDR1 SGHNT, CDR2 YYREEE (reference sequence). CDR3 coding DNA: TGTGCCAGCAGTTATTTTGCGACTGAAGCTTTCTTT. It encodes CASSYFATEAFF.

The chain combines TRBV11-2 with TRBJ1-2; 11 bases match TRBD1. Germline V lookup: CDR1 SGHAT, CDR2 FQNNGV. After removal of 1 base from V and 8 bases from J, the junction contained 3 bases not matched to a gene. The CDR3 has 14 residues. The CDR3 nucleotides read TGTGCCAGCAGCTTAGGGACAGGGGGCTTCGGCTACACCTTC. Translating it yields CASSLGTGGFGYTF.

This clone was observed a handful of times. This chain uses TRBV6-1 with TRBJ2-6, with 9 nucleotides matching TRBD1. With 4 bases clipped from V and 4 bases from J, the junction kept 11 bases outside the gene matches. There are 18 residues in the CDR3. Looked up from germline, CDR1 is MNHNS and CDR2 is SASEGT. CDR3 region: CASSGPSGTGLGANVLTF. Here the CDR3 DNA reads TGTGCCAGCAGTGGGCCTTCCGGGACAGGGTTAGGGGCCAACGTCCTGACTTTC.

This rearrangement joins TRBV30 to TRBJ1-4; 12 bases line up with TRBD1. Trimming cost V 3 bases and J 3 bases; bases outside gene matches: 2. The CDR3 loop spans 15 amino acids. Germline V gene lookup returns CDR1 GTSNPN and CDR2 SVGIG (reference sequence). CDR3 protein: CAWRGQGAPNEKLFF. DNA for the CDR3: TGTGCCTGGAGGGGACAGGGGGCGCCTAATGAAAAACTGTTTTTT. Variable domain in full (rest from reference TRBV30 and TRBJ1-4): SQTIHQWPATLVQPVGSPLSLECTVEGTSNPNLYWYRQAAGRGLQLLFYSVGIGQISSEVPQNLSASRPQDRQFILSSKKLLLSDSGFYLCAWRGQGAPNEKLFFGSGTQLSVL.

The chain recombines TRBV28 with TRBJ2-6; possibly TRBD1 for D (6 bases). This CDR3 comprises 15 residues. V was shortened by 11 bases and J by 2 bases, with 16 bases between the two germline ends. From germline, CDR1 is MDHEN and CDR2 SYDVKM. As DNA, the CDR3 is TGTGCCGCCAGTTTAGGGGGTCCTGGGGCCAACGTCCTGACTTTC. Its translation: CAASLGGPGANVLTF.

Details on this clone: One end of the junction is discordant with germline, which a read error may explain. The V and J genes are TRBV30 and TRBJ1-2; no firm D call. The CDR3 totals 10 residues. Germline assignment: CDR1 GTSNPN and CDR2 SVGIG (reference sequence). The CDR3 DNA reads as TGTGCCTCTAAGATCGATGGCCACACCTTC. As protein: CASKIDGHTF.

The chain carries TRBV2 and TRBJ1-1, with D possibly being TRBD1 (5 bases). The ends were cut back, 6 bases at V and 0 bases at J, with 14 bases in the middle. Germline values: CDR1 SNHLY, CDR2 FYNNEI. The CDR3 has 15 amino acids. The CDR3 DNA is TGTGCCAGCAGCCCATTAAGGGGCATGAACACTGAAGCTTTCTTT. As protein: CASSPLRGMNTEAFF.

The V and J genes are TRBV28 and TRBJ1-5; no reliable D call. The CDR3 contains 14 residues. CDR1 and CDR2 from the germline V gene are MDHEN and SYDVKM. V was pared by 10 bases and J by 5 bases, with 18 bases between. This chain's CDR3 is CATTSGLNHQPQHF. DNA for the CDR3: TGTGCCACCACGTCGGGTTTAAACCATCAGCCCCAGCATTTT.

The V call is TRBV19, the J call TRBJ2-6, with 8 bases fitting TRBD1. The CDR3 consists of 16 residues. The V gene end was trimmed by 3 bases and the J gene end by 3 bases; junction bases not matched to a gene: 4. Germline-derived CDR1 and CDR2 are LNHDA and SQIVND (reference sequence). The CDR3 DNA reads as TGTGCCAGTAGTATCGGGACAGGCGGTGGGGCCAACGTCCTGACTTTC. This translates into CASSIGTGGGANVLTF.

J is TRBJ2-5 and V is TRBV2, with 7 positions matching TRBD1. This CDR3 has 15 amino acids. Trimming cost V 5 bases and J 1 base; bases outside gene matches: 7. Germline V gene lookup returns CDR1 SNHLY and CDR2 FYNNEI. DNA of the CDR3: TGTGCCAGCAGTAAACCGGGACAGCCCCAAGAGACCCAGTACTTC. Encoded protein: CASSKPGQPQETQYF.

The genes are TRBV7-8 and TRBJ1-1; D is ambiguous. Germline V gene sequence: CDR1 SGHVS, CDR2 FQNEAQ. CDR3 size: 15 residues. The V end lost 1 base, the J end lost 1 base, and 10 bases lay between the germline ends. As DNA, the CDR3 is TGTGCCAGCAGCTTAGGTCCCAAACCGAACACTGAAGCTTTCTTT. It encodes CASSLGPKPNTEAFF.

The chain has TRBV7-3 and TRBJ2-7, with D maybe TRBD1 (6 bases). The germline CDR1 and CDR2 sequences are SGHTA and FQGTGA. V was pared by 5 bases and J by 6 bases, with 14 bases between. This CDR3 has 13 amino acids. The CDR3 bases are TGTGCCAGCAGCCCGACAGGAACGGGCGAGCAGTACTTC. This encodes CASSPTGTGEQYF.

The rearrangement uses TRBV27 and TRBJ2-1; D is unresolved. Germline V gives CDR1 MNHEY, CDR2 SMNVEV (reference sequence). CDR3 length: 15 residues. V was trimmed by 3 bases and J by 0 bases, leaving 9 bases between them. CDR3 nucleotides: TGTGCCAGCAGTTTGAGAGCCATCTCCTACAATGAGCAGTTCTTC. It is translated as CASSLRAISYNEQFF.